This T cell receptor beta chain derives from a study of CXCR3-negative and CXCR3-positive naive CD8 T cells. Sorting was done in triplicate for each CD8+ T cell subset (about 320,000 cells each). The libraries of TRB cDNA were constructed through 5' RACE using UMI labels. One entry per CDR3 protein, without DNA, is what TCRdb gives after re-calling the 5' RACE reads. The listing records around 40,000 distinct CDR3 sequences. This CDR3 has 15 amino acids. CDR1 is DFQATT and CDR2 is SNEGSKA in the germline V gene (reference sequence). The sequenced sample was naive CXCR3- CD8+ T cells from blood. Subset reported: CD45RO-CCR7+CD27+CD95- naive CD8+ T cells lacking CXCR3 (TNR3-). The receptor was isolated from a human donor in good health. Some clones in this sample may be carry-over from other donors' samples. The gene calls are TRBV20-1 and TRBJ2-1; the D call from TCRdb, TRBD2, cannot be confirmed without DNA. CDR3 protein: CSARSSGATYNEQFF.